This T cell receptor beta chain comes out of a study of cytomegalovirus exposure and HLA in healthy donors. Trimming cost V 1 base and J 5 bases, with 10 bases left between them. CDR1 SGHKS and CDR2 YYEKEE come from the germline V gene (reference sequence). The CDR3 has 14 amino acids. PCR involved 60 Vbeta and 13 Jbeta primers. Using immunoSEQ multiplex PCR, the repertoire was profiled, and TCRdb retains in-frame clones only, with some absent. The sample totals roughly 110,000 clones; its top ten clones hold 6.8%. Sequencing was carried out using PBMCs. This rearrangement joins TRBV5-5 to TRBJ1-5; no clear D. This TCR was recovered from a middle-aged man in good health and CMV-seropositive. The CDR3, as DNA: TGTGCCAGCAGCTTGACGGTGCGTGATCAGCCCCAGCATTTT. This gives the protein CASSLTVRDQPQHF.